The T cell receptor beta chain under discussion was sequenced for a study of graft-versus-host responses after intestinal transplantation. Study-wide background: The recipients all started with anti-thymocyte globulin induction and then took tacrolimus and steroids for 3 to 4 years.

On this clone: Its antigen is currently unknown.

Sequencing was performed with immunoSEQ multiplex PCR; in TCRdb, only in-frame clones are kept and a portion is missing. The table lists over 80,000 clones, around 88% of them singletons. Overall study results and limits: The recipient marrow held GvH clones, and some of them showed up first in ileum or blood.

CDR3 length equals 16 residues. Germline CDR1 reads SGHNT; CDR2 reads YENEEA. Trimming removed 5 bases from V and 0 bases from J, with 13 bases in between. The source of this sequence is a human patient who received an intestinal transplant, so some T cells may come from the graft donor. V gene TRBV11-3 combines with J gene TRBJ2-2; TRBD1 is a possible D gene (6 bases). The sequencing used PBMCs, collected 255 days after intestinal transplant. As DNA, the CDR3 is TGTGCCAGCAGCGCCTCAGGGGACCCGAACACCGGGGAGCTGTTTTTT. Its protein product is CASSASGDPNTGELFF.